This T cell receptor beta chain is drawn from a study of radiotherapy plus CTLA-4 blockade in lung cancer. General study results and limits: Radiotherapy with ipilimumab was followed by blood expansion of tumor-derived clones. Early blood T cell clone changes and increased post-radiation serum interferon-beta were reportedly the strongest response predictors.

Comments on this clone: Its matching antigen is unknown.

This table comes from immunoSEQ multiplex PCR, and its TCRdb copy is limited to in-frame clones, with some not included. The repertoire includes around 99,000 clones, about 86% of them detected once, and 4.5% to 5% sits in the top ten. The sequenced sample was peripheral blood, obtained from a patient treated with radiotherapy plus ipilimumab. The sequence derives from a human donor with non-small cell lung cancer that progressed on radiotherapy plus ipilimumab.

The CDR3 spells CAWSLAGAREQYF. DNA for the CDR3: TGTGCCTGGAGTCTAGCGGGGGCCCGGGAGCAGTACTTC. V gene TRBV30 combines with J gene TRBJ2-7; 10 bases are a match to TRBD2. Germline assignment: CDR1 GTSNPN and CDR2 SVGIG (reference sequence). The J segment lost 7 bases and the V segment lost 2 bases, leaving 5 bases of the junction unmatched. The CDR3 covers 13 residues.